This TCR beta chain was documented in a study of CD8+ T cells in alopecia areata. Study summary: Dosing spanned 6 to 18 months on tofacitinib, then 6 months off drug.

Study-level points and caveats: Scalp clonality dropped significantly under tofacitinib, as did expanded CD8+ top-100 clones. As there was one nonresponder, how baseline CD8+ expansion relates to response remains uncertain.

Described treatment: oral pan-JAK inhibitor, 5-10 mg twice daily. This clone was seen a single time. The antigen remains unidentified. Extraction of RNA preceded its reverse transcription into cDNA, which served as the sequencing template. Data came from immunoSEQ multiplex PCR; TCRdb stores just in-frame clones and leaves some out. In the table there are about 94,000 clones, approximately 70% of which are singletons. Trimming shortened V by 7 bases and J by 2 bases, and 9 bases separated the two germline ends. The CDR3 is 11 amino acids. Germline V CDR1 and CDR2: SQVTM, ANQGSEA. The chain employs TRBV29-1 and TRBJ2-7; D remains unclear. Source: CD8+ T cells sorted from blood, taken around week 44, from a patient treated with tofacitinib. This clonotype was sampled from a human donor with alopecia areata. The CDR3 DNA follows: TGCAGCGCCGAGGTGGCCTACGAGCAGTACTTC. It codes for CSAEVAYEQYF.